The 8 T cell receptor beta chains below come from one sample, sequenced in a study of response to subunit inactivated influenza vaccine. Via MiXCR, TCRdb re-called the RT-PCR reads, giving one row per CDR3 protein. The sample shows about half a million distinct CDR3 sequences, less than 10% of them seen only once. This sample comprised PBMCs from blood, obtained 23 months after vaccination. The receptors stem from a man aged 45 to 70 who received an inactivated influenza vaccine.

Ten or more counts support this clonotype. V is TRBV28 and J is TRBJ2-3; 13 bases match TRBD2. The ends lost 8 bases at V and 4 bases at J; junction bases unmatched: 9. Germline V gene lookup returns CDR1 MDHEN and CDR2 SYDVKM. The CDR3 is 16 residues long. Here the CDR3 reads CASSGLAGHQPDTQYF. The DNA of the CDR3 is TGTGCCAGCTCGGGACTAGCGGGGCACCAGCCAGATACGCAGTATTTT.

This clonotype was observed a handful of times. V usage is TRBV20-1 and J usage is TRBJ1-1; TRBD1 matches at 12 bases. V was clipped by 4 bases and J by 5 bases; unmatched bases: 5. The CDR3 has 14 residues. Germline V gene data show CDR1 as DFQATT and CDR2 as SNEGSKA (reference sequence). CDR3 residues: CSAKGDRGQTEAFF. In nucleotides, the CDR3 is TGCAGTGCTAAGGGGGACAGGGGGCAGACTGAAGCTTTCTTT.

In its sample, this clonotype was seen a few times. The chain combines TRBV11-2 with TRBJ2-3, with D possibly being TRBD2 (6 bases). Germline V gene lookup returns CDR1 SGHAT and CDR2 FQNNGV. The CDR3 is made up of 18 amino acids. V was shortened by 5 bases and J by 3 bases, with 24 bases between the two germline ends. The CDR3 DNA sequence: TGTGCCAGCAGCGCTAAGGACTCCCGCGGGGCGGATACAGATACGCAGTATTTT. It is translated as CASSAKDSRGADTDTQYF.

This sequence joins TRBV7-2 and TRBJ2-7, with 8 bases lining up with TRBD2. Germline CDR1 SGHTA, CDR2 FQGNSA. Trimming at V came to 7 bases and at J to 2 bases, leaving 7 bases not matched to a gene. The CDR3 has 14 residues. CDR3 loop: CASTATSGAYEQYF. DNA of the CDR3: TGTGCCAGCACCGCCACTAGCGGAGCCTACGAGCAGTACTTC.

There are a few counts of this clonotype. CDR3 amino acids: CASSSGRANTGELFF. CDR3 sequence (DNA): TGCGCCAGCAGCTCCGGACGGGCGAACACCGGGGAGCTGTTTTTT. The chain links TRBV5-1 to TRBJ2-2; D gene unclear. The CDR3 has 15 residues. CDR1 SGHRS and CDR2 YFSETQ come from the germline V gene. V dropped 3 bases and J dropped 0 bases, with 9 bases sitting between them.

The V gene is TRBV4-3, the J gene TRBJ2-1; D remains ambiguous. CDR3 length: 13 residues. V shed 4 bases and J shed 4 bases, with 8 bases lying between them. Germline V gene lookup returns CDR1 LGHNA and CDR2 YSLEER. In nucleotides, the CDR3 is TGCGCCAGCAGCCTACACCATTACAATGAGCAGTTCTTC. This sequence encodes CASSLHHYNEQFF.

The sample holds many counts of this clonotype. The chain combines TRBV6-6 with TRBJ2-7; unclear D gene. This CDR3 is 12 amino acids long. The V gene's germline CDR1 is MNHNY and CDR2 SVGAGI (reference sequence). V dropped 2 bases and J dropped 3 bases, with 5 bases sitting between them. CDR3 loop: CASSYGLYEQYF. CDR3 coding DNA: TGTGCCAGCAGTTACGGTCTCTACGAGCAGTACTTC.

This clonotype has just a few counts. The chain carries TRBV7-9 and TRBJ2-7; D is undetermined. This CDR3 has 13 residues. Trimming left V 5 bases short and J 4 bases short, with 12 bases between. The germline V gene has CDR1 SEHNR and CDR2 FQNEAQ (reference sequence). CDR3 in DNA: TGTGCCAGCAGCCCGAACCCGGAGTACGAGCAGTACTTC. Protein sequence: CASSPNPEYEQYF.